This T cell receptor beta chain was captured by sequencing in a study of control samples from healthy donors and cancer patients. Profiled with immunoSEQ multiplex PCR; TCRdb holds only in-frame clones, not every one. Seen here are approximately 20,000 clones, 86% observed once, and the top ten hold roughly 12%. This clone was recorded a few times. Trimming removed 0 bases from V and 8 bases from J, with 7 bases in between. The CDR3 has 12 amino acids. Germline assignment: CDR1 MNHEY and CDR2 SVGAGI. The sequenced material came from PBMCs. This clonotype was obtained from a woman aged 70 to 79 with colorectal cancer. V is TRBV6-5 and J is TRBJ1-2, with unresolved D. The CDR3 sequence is CASSYSGRGYTF. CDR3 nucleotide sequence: TGTGCCAGCAGTTACTCCGGCCGAGGCTACACCTTC.